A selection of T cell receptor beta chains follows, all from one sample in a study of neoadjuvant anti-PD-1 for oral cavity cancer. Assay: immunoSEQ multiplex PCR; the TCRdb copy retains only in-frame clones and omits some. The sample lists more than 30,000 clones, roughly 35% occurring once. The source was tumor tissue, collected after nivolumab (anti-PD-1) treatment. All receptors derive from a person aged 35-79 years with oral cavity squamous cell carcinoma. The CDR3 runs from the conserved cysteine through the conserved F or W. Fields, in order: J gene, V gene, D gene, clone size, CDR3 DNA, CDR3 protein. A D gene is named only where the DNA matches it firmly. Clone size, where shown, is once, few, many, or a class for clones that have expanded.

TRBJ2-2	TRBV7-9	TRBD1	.	TGTGCCAGCAGCTCCCGACAGGGGGAGACCGGGGAGCTGTTTTTT	CASSSRQGETGELFF
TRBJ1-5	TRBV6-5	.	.	TGTGCCAGCAGATCCTCGCATAATCAGCCCCAGCATTTT	CASRSSHNQPQHF
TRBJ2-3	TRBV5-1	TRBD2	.	TGCGCCAGCAGCTTGGAAGGACTAGCGGGCACAGATACGCAGTATTTT	CASSLEGLAGTDTQYF
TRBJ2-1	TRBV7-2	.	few	TGTGCCAGCAGCTTCTCCCTGCTTCGGTTCGGAGGTCAAATGAATGAGCAGTTCTTC	CASSFSLLRFGGQMNEQFF
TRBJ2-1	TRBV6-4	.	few	TGTGCCAGCGGTGAAGGGAATGAGCAGTTCTTC	CASGEGNEQFF
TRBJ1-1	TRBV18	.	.	TGTGCCAGCTCACCAAAACAGGGCGTGAACACTGAAGCTTTCTTT	CASSPKQGVNTEAFF
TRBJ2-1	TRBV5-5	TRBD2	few	TGTGCCAGCAGCCAAGGGACTAGCGGGGACAATGAGCAGTTCTTC	CASSQGTSGDNEQFF
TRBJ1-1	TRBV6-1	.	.	TGTGCCAGCAATAGCCTATTGCTGCCGGCTTTCTTT	CASNSLLLPAFF
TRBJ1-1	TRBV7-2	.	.	TGTGCCAGCAGCCCCGACCTGCGGGGCTGGAACACTGAAGCTTTCTTT	CASSPDLRGWNTEAFF
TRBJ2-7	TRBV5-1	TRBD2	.	TGCGCCAGCAGCTTGGACGACGGGAGGCGAGAGCAGTACTTC	CASSLDDGRREQYF
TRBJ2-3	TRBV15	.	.	TGTGCCACCAGCACCTCAAGAGACCATGCTGGGGCTCTTACGCAGTATTTT	CATSTSRDHAGALTQYF
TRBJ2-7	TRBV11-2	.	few	TGTGCCAGCAGCTTCCAAGACAGCCGGCAGTACTTC	CASSFQDSRQYF
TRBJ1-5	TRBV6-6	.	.	TGTGCCAGCAGTACCCCAAGGGGGAGTATTGTGCCCCAGCATTTT	CASSTPRGSIVPQHF
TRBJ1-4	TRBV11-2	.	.	TGTGCCAGCAGCTTATCGACGGGTGAGAAACTGTTTTTT	CASSLSTGEKLFF